This is a list of T cell receptor beta chains from one sample in a study of beta chain features in type 1 diabetes. Assay used: immunoSEQ multiplex PCR; TCRdb lists only in-frame clones, some missing. The sample has under 400,000 clones, 13% to 15% seen once. The sequencing input was central memory CD4+ T cells from blood. The receptor set was obtained from a man in his thirties or forties in good health. Both conserved end residues are part of each CDR3. A D gene is named only where the DNA matches it firmly. Size tells how often a clone was seen (once, few, many) or the class of an expanded clone, and some rows leave it out.

abundance: few; d_gene: NA; v_gene: TRBV7-9; j_gene: TRBJ2-5; CDR3aa: CASSQDWGTTQETQYF; CDR3nt: TGCGCCAGCAGCCAAGATTGGGGGACAACCCAAGAGACCCAGTACTTC
abundance: NA; d_gene: NA; v_gene: TRBV2; j_gene: TRBJ2-3; CDR3aa: CASSSAPPRDTQYF; CDR3nt: TGTGCCAGCAGCTCGGCGCCACCCAGGGATACGCAGTATTTT
abundance: NA; d_gene: NA; v_gene: TRBV7-2; j_gene: TRBJ2-1; CDR3aa: CASSGSSFGGEQFF; CDR3nt: TGTGCCAGCAGCGGTTCTAGCTTCGGGGGTGAGCAGTTCTTC
abundance: NA; d_gene: NA; v_gene: TRBV9; j_gene: TRBJ2-3; CDR3aa: CAAHNTGPSTDTQYF; CDR3nt: TGTGCCGCCCACAATACGGGCCCAAGCACAGATACGCAGTATTTT
abundance: few; d_gene: NA; v_gene: TRBV5-1; j_gene: TRBJ2-2; CDR3aa: CASSLGGNTFTGELFF; CDR3nt: TGCGCCAGCAGCTTGGGCGGGAATACTTTCACCGGGGAGCTGTTTTTT
abundance: NA; d_gene: TRBD1; v_gene: TRBV7-7; j_gene: TRBJ1-1; CDR3aa: CASSFDRGAEAFF; CDR3nt: TGTGCCAGCAGCTTCGACAGGGGCGCTGAAGCTTTCTTT
abundance: few; d_gene: NA; v_gene: TRBV2; j_gene: TRBJ1-5; CDR3aa: CASSGDGFQPQHF; CDR3nt: TGTGCCAGCAGTGGGGATGGGTTTCAGCCCCAGCATTTT
abundance: NA; d_gene: NA; v_gene: TRBV2; j_gene: TRBJ2-1; CDR3aa: CASIPDGNSYNEQFF; CDR3nt: TGTGCCAGCATCCCCGACGGTAACTCCTACAATGAGCAGTTCTTC
abundance: many; d_gene: TRBD1; v_gene: TRBV5-8; j_gene: TRBJ1-5; CDR3aa: CASSLGTVLNQPQHF; CDR3nt: TGTGCCAGCAGCCTAGGGACAGTCCTTAATCAGCCCCAGCATTTT
abundance: NA; d_gene: TRBD2; v_gene: TRBV9; j_gene: TRBJ2-3; CDR3aa: CASSPTPGTSVQDTQYF; CDR3nt: TGTGCCAGCAGCCCTACCCCCGGGACTAGCGTCCAAGATACGCAGTATTTT
abundance: NA; d_gene: NA; v_gene: TRBV7-9; j_gene: TRBJ2-5; CDR3aa: CASSKGRAGQTQYF; CDR3nt: TGTGCCAGCAGCAAAGGCAGGGCTGGGCAGACCCAGTACTTC
abundance: few; d_gene: NA; v_gene: TRBV5-4; j_gene: TRBJ2-3; CDR3aa: CASTRTALSTDTQYF; CDR3nt: TGTGCCAGCACCCGAACAGCGCTCAGCACAGATACGCAGTATTTT
abundance: NA; d_gene: NA; v_gene: TRBV6-1; j_gene: TRBJ1-5; CDR3aa: CASTKTVGNQPQHF; CDR3nt: TGTGCCAGCACTAAGACGGTTGGCAATCAGCCCCAGCATTTT
abundance: NA; d_gene: NA; v_gene: TRBV7-2; j_gene: TRBJ1-3; CDR3aa: CASSFQTHSGNTIYF; CDR3nt: TGTGCCAGCAGCTTTCAGACACACTCTGGAAACACCATATATTTT
abundance: few; d_gene: NA; v_gene: TRBV5-1; j_gene: TRBJ2-2; CDR3aa: CASSPPTSALAGELFF; CDR3nt: TGCGCCAGCAGCCCACCGACTAGTGCCCTCGCCGGGGAGCTGTTTTTT
abundance: NA; d_gene: NA; v_gene: TRBV5-1; j_gene: TRBJ2-1; CDR3aa: CASSLLTPGNGEQFF; CDR3nt: TGCGCCAGCAGCTTGCTGACTCCAGGGAACGGGGAGCAGTTCTTC
abundance: few; d_gene: NA; v_gene: TRBV7-2; j_gene: TRBJ1-5; CDR3aa: CASSQGHNQPQHF; CDR3nt: TGTGCCAGCAGTCAGGGTCATAATCAGCCCCAGCATTTT
abundance: few; d_gene: NA; v_gene: TRBV10-3; j_gene: TRBJ2-2; CDR3aa: CAISGGTFTGELFF; CDR3nt: TGTGCCATCAGTGGTGGGACATTTACCGGGGAGCTGTTTTTT
abundance: NA; d_gene: NA; v_gene: TRBV6-1; j_gene: TRBJ2-1; CDR3aa: CASSVQTYNEQFF; CDR3nt: TGTGCCAGCAGTGTCCAAACTTACAATGAGCAGTTCTTC
abundance: NA; d_gene: TRBD1; v_gene: TRBV25-1; j_gene: TRBJ1-4; CDR3aa: CASTRGTANEKLFF; CDR3nt: TGTGCCAGCACCCGGGGGACAGCTAATGAAAAACTGTTTTTT
abundance: few; d_gene: TRBD2; v_gene: TRBV6-4; j_gene: TRBJ2-1; CDR3aa: CASSDSKGYAASGRESEQFF; CDR3nt: TGTGCCAGCAGTGACTCGAAGGGTTATGCGGCTAGCGGGAGGGAAAGTGAGCAGTTCTTC